This T cell receptor (beta chain) was sequenced during a study of blood T cell repertoires in COVID-19. Study-wide context: Spain, Italy and the United States supplied samples that represented acute and convalescent COVID-19.

The CDR3 spans 12 residues. V lost 3 bases, J lost 4 bases, and 3 bases lay in between. Sequenced by immunoSEQ multiplex PCR; TCRdb stores in-frame clones only, minus some. The sample shows 250,000 to 350,000 clones, about nine tenths of them seen only once. The chain is built from TRBV12-3 or TRBV12-4 and TRBJ1-4, with no clear D. What was sequenced was peripheral blood. The clonotype comes from a woman aged 60-70 years with acute or convalescent COVID-19. CDR3 region: CASSLRNEKLFF. The CDR3 region has the DNA TGTGCCAGCAGTTTGCGTAATGAAAAACTGTTTTTT.